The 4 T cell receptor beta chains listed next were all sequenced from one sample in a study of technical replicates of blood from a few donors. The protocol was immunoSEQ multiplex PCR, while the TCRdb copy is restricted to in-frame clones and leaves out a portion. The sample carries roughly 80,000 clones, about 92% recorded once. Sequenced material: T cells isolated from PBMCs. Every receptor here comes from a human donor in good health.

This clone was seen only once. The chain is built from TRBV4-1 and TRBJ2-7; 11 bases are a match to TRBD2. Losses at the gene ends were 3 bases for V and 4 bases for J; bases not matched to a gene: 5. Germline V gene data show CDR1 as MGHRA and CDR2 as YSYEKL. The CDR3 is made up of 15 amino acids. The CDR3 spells CASSHPTSGSYEQYF. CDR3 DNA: TGCGCCAGCAGCCACCCCACTAGCGGGAGTTACGAGCAGTACTTC.

For the CDR3, the DNA is TGTGCCAGCAGCCAATTACGGGAAGTTAAGCAGTACTTC. This gives the protein CASSQLREVKQYF. This chain links TRBV4-2 with TRBJ2-7; D is perhaps TRBD2 (5 bases). Germline lookup yields CDR1 LGHNA and CDR2 YNFKEQ. The length of the CDR3 is 13 residues. The V end lost 2 bases, the J end lost 8 bases, and 13 bases lay between the germline ends.

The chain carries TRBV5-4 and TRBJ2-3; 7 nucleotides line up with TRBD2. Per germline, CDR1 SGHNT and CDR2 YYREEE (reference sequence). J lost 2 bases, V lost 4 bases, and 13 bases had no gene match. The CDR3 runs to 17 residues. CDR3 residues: CASSPPGGDDPTDTQYF. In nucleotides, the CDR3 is TGTGCCAGCAGCCCTCCTGGGGGGGACGATCCCACAGATACGCAGTATTTT.

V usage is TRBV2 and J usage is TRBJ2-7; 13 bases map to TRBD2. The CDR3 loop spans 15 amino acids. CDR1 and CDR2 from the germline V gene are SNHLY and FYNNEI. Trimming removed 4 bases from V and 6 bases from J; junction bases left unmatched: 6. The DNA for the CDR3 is TGTGCCAGCAGTGGTACTAGCGGGAGGGCACGCGAGCAGTACTTC. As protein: CASSGTSGRAREQYF.